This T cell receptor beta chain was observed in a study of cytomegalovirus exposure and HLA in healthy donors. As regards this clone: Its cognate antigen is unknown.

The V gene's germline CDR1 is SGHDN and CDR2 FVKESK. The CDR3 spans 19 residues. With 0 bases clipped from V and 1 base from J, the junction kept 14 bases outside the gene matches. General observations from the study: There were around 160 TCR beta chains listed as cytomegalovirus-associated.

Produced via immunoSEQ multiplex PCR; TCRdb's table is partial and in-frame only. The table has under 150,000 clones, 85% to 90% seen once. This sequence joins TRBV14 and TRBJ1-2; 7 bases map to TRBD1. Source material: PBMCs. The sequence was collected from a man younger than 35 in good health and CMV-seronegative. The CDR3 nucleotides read TGTGCCAGCAGCCAAGATGACAGGGTCTTTCGCGCGGGTAACTATGGCTACACCTTC. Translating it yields CASSQDDRVFRAGNYGYTF. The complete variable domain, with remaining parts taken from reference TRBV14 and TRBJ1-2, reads EAGVTQFPSHSVIEKGQTVTLRCDPISGHDNLYWYRRVMGKEIKFLLHFVKESKQDESGMPNNRFLAERTGGTYSTLKVQPAELEDSGVYFCASSQDDRVFRAGNYGYTFGSGTRLTVV.